The 17 T cell receptor beta chains given below trace back to one sample, sequenced in a study of identifying expanded T cells in peripheral blood. Assay used: immunoSEQ multiplex PCR; TCRdb lists only in-frame clones, some missing. Of about 85,000 clones listed, approximately 90% are singletons. The sample taken for sequencing was blood. Receptors were obtained from a person aged 18 to 69 in good health.

The J gene is TRBJ2-1, the V gene TRBV27, with 8 bases matching TRBD2. Germline V gene lookup returns CDR1 MNHEY and CDR2 SMNVEV (reference sequence). V lost 8 bases, J lost 7 bases, and 4 bases stayed unmatched. This CDR3 region has 12 residues. The CDR3 here is CASWSGGNEQFF. The CDR3 DNA reads TGTGCCAGCTGGAGCGGGGGTAATGAGCAGTTCTTC.

The chain carries TRBV28 and TRBJ2-2, with 7 bases identical to TRBD1. Trimming took 6 bases from V and 7 from J; bases not matched to a gene: 20. Germline loops: CDR1 MDHEN, CDR2 SYDVKM. The CDR3 contains 18 residues. The CDR3 region has the DNA TGTGCCAGCAGCCGCCCCCGACAGGGAAGCCCTATGATCGGGGAGCTGTTTTTT. Residues: CASSRPRQGSPMIGELFF. Together with reference TRBV28 and TRBJ2-2, the CDR3 gives the full variable domain: DVKVTQSSRYLVKRTGEKVFLECVQDMDHENMFWYRQDPGLGLRLIYFSYDVKMKEKGDIPEGYSVSREKKERFSLILESASTNQTSMYLCASSRPRQGSPMIGELFFGEGSRLTVL.

The chain has TRBV5-5 and TRBJ1-6; 8 nucleotides match TRBD1. The J segment lost 7 bases and the V segment lost 5 bases, leaving 8 bases of the junction unmatched. The CDR3 is 15 residues long. Germline assignment: CDR1 SGHKS and CDR2 YYEKEE (reference sequence). The CDR3 coding sequence is TGTGCCAGCAGTCCGGACAGGGCATACAATTCACCCCTCCACTTT. This encodes CASSPDRAYNSPLHF.

This chain uses TRBV6-5 with TRBJ1-1; maybe TRBD1 (5 bases). This CDR3 has 12 amino acids. V lost 8 bases and J lost 7, with 14 bases in between. Germline lookup yields CDR1 MNHEY and CDR2 SVGAGI. The CDR3 DNA reads TGTGCCAGCTACGTCTGGGGGGGTGAAGCTTTCTTT. This encodes CASYVWGGEAFF.

In this sample, this clone turned up once. V usage is TRBV5-1 and J usage is TRBJ2-5, with 11 bases aligning to TRBD2. Germline V gives CDR1 SGHRS, CDR2 YFSETQ. Trimming took 4 bases from V and 1 from J; bases not matched to a gene: 9. The CDR3 loop spans 17 amino acids. The CDR3 region is CASSKASGGNIQETQYF. The CDR3 nucleotides are TGCGCCAGCAGCAAGGCTAGCGGGGGGAACATCCAAGAGACCCAGTACTTC.

Only one count was recorded for this clone. V and J are TRBV14 and TRBJ2-4, with 7 bases that match TRBD2. V shed 1 base, J shed 7 bases, and the junction held 4 bases outside the gene matches. This CDR3 region has 14 residues. From germline, CDR1 is SGHDN and CDR2 FVKESK. This CDR3 is CASSQASGGNIQYF. As DNA, the CDR3 is TGTGCCAGCAGCCAAGCGTCCGGGGGGAACATTCAGTACTTC.

The V call is TRBV7-6, the J call TRBJ2-3; 14 bases align to TRBD2. CDR3 length: 20 residues. Germline CDR1 is SGHVS and CDR2 is FNYEAQ. J was trimmed by 4 bases and V by 4 bases; bases with no gene match: 16. DNA of the CDR3: TGTGCCAGCAGCTACCCCCTCCGACTAGCGGGGGGGCTTGAAGCAGATACGCAGTATTTT. This gives the protein CASSYPLRLAGGLEADTQYF.

This clone was found a few times. The chain uses TRBV19 and TRBJ2-1, with D perhaps assigned TRBD1 or TRBD2 (5 bases each). The CDR3 sequence is 17 residues long. Trimming shortened V by 4 bases and J by 7 bases, and 23 bases separated the two germline ends. Germline loops: CDR1 LNHDA, CDR2 SQIVND (reference sequence). The CDR3 loop is CASSRQGSRGFINEQFF. The CDR3 nucleotides read TGTGCCAGTAGTAGGCAGGGATCCCGGGGATTTATTAATGAGCAGTTCTTC.

This chain uses TRBV10-3 with TRBJ2-7; the match to TRBD2 covers 12 bases. The CDR3 has 14 amino acids. With 2 bases clipped from V and 12 bases from J, the junction kept 8 bases outside the gene matches. In germline, CDR1 is ENHRY, CDR2 SYGVKD. The CDR3 reads CAISETETSGGRYF. The CDR3, as DNA: TGTGCCATCAGTGAGACCGAGACTAGCGGGGGTCGGTACTTC.

This clone was seen once. The chain is built from TRBV10-3 and TRBJ1-2; 8 nucleotides match TRBD1. Germline loops: CDR1 ENHRY, CDR2 SYGVKD. This CDR3 has 15 residues. Trimming at V came to 2 bases and at J to 3 bases, leaving 5 bases not matched to a gene. CDR3 in DNA: TGTGCCATCAGTGAGGCAGGGGGCGACTACTATGGCTACACCTTC. This sequence encodes CAISEAGGDYYGYTF.

The CDR3 reads CASSKGRQGAAIDQPQHF. The CDR3 nucleotides read TGTGCCAGCAGCAAAGGTAGACAGGGGGCCGCTATTGATCAGCCCCAGCATTTT. The J gene is TRBJ1-5, the V gene TRBV21-1; TRBD1, as called in the table, went unchecked against the DNA. TRBV21-1 is listed as a pseudogene. The CDR3 runs to 18 residues.

The genes are TRBV11-2 and TRBJ1-1; perhaps TRBD1 as D (6 bases). The CDR3 covers 13 residues. Trimming took off 2 bases at V and 6 bases at J, with 10 bases between the two ends. Germline V gene lookup returns CDR1 SGHAT and CDR2 FQNNGV. As DNA, the CDR3 is TGTGCCAGCAGCTTACAGGGGACGGCTGAAGCTTTCTTT. This codes for CASSLQGTAEAFF.

The chain recombines TRBV11-3 with TRBJ2-7; D might be TRBD2 (5 bases). The germline CDR1 and CDR2 sequences are SGHNT and YENEEA. CDR3 length: 14 amino acids. Trimming took off 5 bases at V and 0 bases at J, with 11 bases between the two ends. In nucleotides, the CDR3 is TGTGCCAGCAGCCCCCAGGCGGGCTCCTACGAGCAGTACTTC. This codes for CASSPQAGSYEQYF.

The chain uses TRBV4-2 and TRBJ2-5; 7 nucleotides line up with TRBD1. The end of the DNA is better explained by TRBJ2-7, so the J call may be wrong. The CDR3 is 16 residues long. In germline, CDR1 is LGHNA, CDR2 YNFKEQ. CDR3 nucleotide sequence: TGTGCCAGCAGCCAAACCACGGGACAGCGAAAGCACGAGCAGTACTTC. Translated, it gives CASSQTTGQRKHEQYF.

This chain uses TRBV5-8 with TRBJ1-5, with D possibly being TRBD1 (5 bases). This CDR3 region has 12 residues. Trimming left V 4 bases short and J 11 bases short, with 13 bases between. Looked up from germline, CDR1 is SGHTS and CDR2 is YDEGEE. The CDR3 protein is CASSRTRGSQHF. In DNA, the CDR3 is TGTGCCAGCAGCCGAACAAGGGGATCCCAGCATTTT.

This chain links TRBV7-2 with TRBJ2-5; D might be TRBD2 (5 bases). CDR3 length: 12 residues. The germline V and J ends were trimmed by 2 bases and 5 bases, with 6 bases remaining between them. Germline lookup yields CDR1 SGHTA and CDR2 FQGNSA. The CDR3 loop reads CASSLRRETQYF. The CDR3 DNA is TGTGCCAGCAGCTTAAGGAGGGAGACCCAGTACTTC.

V and J are TRBV11-3 and TRBJ2-2; D is perhaps TRBD2 (5 bases). The CDR3 loop spans 13 amino acids. Germline V gene lookup returns CDR1 SGHNT and CDR2 YENEEA. Trimming stripped 7 bases from V and 6 bases from J, with 12 bases between. CDR3 sequence reads: CASTPRGSGELFF. CDR3 DNA: TGTGCCAGCACCCCACGGGGTTCCGGGGAGCTGTTTTTT.